Listed here are 21 T cell receptor beta chains from one sample, sequenced in a study of cytotoxic CD8 clonotypes in ibrutinib-treated CLL. TCRdb's table, derived via immunoSEQ multiplex PCR, lists solely in-frame clones and lacks some. The sample comprises around 310,000 clones, roughly 79% of which are singletons, and 5% to 7% rests with the top ten. This specimen consisted of PBMCs, obtained before ibrutinib treatment. These receptors all stem from a human donor with chronic lymphocytic leukemia.

The rearrangement joins TRBV7-9 to TRBJ2-1; 12 positions agree with TRBD2. The CDR3 consists of 15 residues. The trim removed 6 bases at V and 8 bases at J, leaving 8 bases unmatched. Germline CDR1 is SEHNR and CDR2 is FQNEAQ (reference sequence). The chain's CDR3 is CASSPLAGGSHEQFF. CDR3 DNA: TGTGCCAGCAGTCCTCTAGCGGGAGGGTCCCATGAGCAGTTCTTC.

In its sample, this clone was seen a few times. The chain links TRBV4-3 to TRBJ2-2; possible D gene TRBD2, 5 bases. There are 14 residues in the CDR3. The germline V gene encodes CDR1 LGHNA and CDR2 YSLEER. V was pared by 3 bases and J by 5 bases, with 10 bases between. The CDR3 reads CASSQARGTGELFF. Here the CDR3 DNA reads TGCGCCAGCAGCCAGGCACGAGGGACCGGGGAGCTGTTTTTT.

The chain combines TRBV6-1 with TRBJ2-7; D remains unclear. This CDR3 comprises 10 residues. CDR1 and CDR2 from the germline V gene are MNHNS and SASEGT. V was clipped by 11 bases and J by 3 bases, with 8 bases between them. The CDR3 DNA sequence: TGTGCCGGACCTAGCTACGAGCAGTACTTC. It is translated as CAGPSYEQYF.

The chain is built from TRBV2 and TRBJ2-1; 7 nucleotides match TRBD2. Per the germline V gene, CDR1 is SNHLY and CDR2 is FYNNEI. The V segment lost 8 bases and the J segment 10 bases; nucleotides outside the gene matches: 11. The length of the CDR3 is 13 residues. The CDR3 loop is CASGLVHGSEQFF. Here the CDR3 DNA reads TGTGCCAGCGGACTAGTTCATGGTTCCGAGCAGTTCTTC.

DNA of the CDR3: TGCGCCAGCAGCCAAGAACTAGCGCGTGGCACAGATACGCAGTATTTT. Translating gives CASSQELARGTDTQYF. This chain joins TRBV4-3 and TRBJ2-3; 7 bases map to TRBD2. V trimming: 0 bases; J trimming: 1 base; junction bases outside the gene matches: 4. Germline CDR1 and CDR2: LGHNA and YSLEER. The CDR3 is 16 amino acids.

CDR3 in DNA: TGTGCCAGCAGTTACAGGGGTCAGCCAACAGATACGCAGTATTTT. This encodes CASSYRGQPTDTQYF. The V gene is TRBV6-5, the J gene TRBJ2-3; the D gene is possibly TRBD1 (5 bases). CDR3 length: 15 residues. V shed 2 bases and J shed 3 bases, with 12 bases lying between them. Germline CDR1 and CDR2: MNHEY and SVGAGI.

V usage is TRBV6-1 and J usage is TRBJ2-1; no reliable D call. CDR1 MNHNS and CDR2 SASEGT come from the germline V gene. V lost 5 bases and J 5 bases, leaving 10 bases between the germline ends. CDR3 length: 13 amino acids. CDR3 loop: CASSSFWDNEQFF. In DNA, the CDR3 is TGTGCCAGCAGTTCTTTTTGGGACAATGAGCAGTTCTTC.

The count of this clone is one. The chain is built from TRBV7-9 and TRBJ2-3, with D uncertain. The CDR3 covers 14 residues. Germline CDR1 is SEHNR and CDR2 is FQNEAQ (reference sequence). V lost 5 bases and J lost 2, with 11 bases in between. Here the CDR3 DNA reads TGTGCCAGCAGCGACGTTGACCACACAGATACGCAGTATTTT. Amino acids: CASSDVDHTDTQYF.

This chain connects TRBV20-1 to TRBJ1-1; 9 bases agree with TRBD1. With 6 bases clipped from V and 11 bases from J, the junction kept 7 bases outside the gene matches. CDR3 size: 11 residues. The germline gives CDR1 DFQATT, CDR2 SNEGSKA (reference sequence). The CDR3 nucleotides read TGCAGTGCCCGGACAGGGGTGTTGGCTTTCTTT. Translated: CSARTGVLAFF.

Notes on this clone: The same CDR3 can be traced to other DNA sequences in this sample. The chain joins TRBV2 to TRBJ2-7; 10 bases are shared with TRBD2. V shed 10 bases, J shed 0 bases, and the junction held 3 bases outside the gene matches. CDR3 length equals 13 residues. Germline V lookup: CDR1 SNHLY, CDR2 FYNNEI. The CDR3 sequence: CATRTSGSYEQYF. As DNA, the CDR3 is TGTGCCACCCGGACTAGCGGCTCCTACGAGCAGTACTTC. The full variable domain, with the rest looked up from reference TRBV2 and TRBJ2-7, is EPEVTQTPSHQVTQMGQEVILRCVPISNHLYFYWYRQILGQKVEFLVSFYNNEISEKSEIFDDQFSVERPDGSNFTLKIRSTKLEDSAMYFCATRTSGSYEQYFGPGTRLTVT.

V and J are TRBV7-2 and TRBJ2-7; unclear D gene. CDR1 SGHTA and CDR2 FQGNSA come from the germline V gene. The CDR3 runs to 11 residues. V was pared by 5 bases and J by 6 bases, with 8 bases between. The DNA of the CDR3 is TGTGCCAGCAGCCATGGGGTCGAGCAGTACTTC. Translated: CASSHGVEQYF.

V is TRBV28 and J is TRBJ1-2; TRBD1 matches 9 bases. The ends lost 6 bases at V and 5 bases at J; junction bases unmatched: 10. CDR3 length: 15 residues. Germline values: CDR1 MDHEN, CDR2 SYDVKM. The CDR3 region is CASRIPGTGTYGYTF. DNA of the CDR3: TGTGCCAGCAGAATCCCCGGGACAGGGACATATGGCTACACCTTC.

This clone was detected only once. The chain links TRBV9 to TRBJ2-5; 10 bases fit TRBD2. CDR1 is SGDLS and CDR2 is YYNGEE in the germline V gene. With V trimmed by 3 bases and J by 0 bases, 5 bases remained unmatched. The CDR3 totals 16 residues. CDR3 residues: CASSALAGANQETQYF. CDR3 DNA: TGTGCCAGCAGCGCCCTAGCGGGAGCCAACCAAGAGACCCAGTACTTC. The full variable domain, in which reference TRBV9 and TRBJ2-5 provide the parts outside the CDR3, is DSGVTQTPKHLITATGQRVTLRCSPRSGDLSVYWYQQSLDQGLQFLIQYYNGEERAKGNILERFSAQQFPDLHSELNLSSLELGDSALYFCASSALAGANQETQYFGPGTRLLVL.

The gene calls are TRBV23-1 and TRBJ2-7, with 9 bases lining up with TRBD2. TRBV23-1 is noted as an ORF with a role that remains uncertain. V shed 2 bases, J shed 3 bases, and the junction held 8 bases outside the gene matches. The CDR3 runs 16 residues. The CDR3 DNA reads as TGCGCCAGCAGTCAACCGGGACTAGCCATGGTCTACGAGCAGTACTTC. It translates to CASSQPGLAMVYEQYF.

This chain joins TRBV7-9 and TRBJ1-2; D is undetermined. The CDR3 consists of 14 residues. Germline assignment: CDR1 SEHNR and CDR2 FQNEAQ (reference sequence). V gave up 3 bases and J gave up 2 bases, with 10 bases separating them. The CDR3 DNA is TGTGCCAGCAGCTTCCCAGGCCCAAACTATGGCTACACCTTC. Translating it yields CASSFPGPNYGYTF.

This clone was seen once. The chain carries TRBV14 and TRBJ2-7; possible D gene TRBD1, 5 bases. V dropped 5 bases and J dropped 4 bases, with 21 bases sitting between them. Per the germline V gene, CDR1 is SGHDN and CDR2 is FVKESK. This CDR3 is built from 16 residues. The CDR3 DNA is TGTGCCAGCAGCTCTCCTGGGGCCCCAACTGTTTACGAGCAGTACTTC. Translated: CASSSPGAPTVYEQYF.

In its sample, this clone was seen once. The chain is built from TRBV4-1 and TRBJ2-1; 13 bases match TRBD2. The V segment lost 1 base and the J segment 12 bases; nucleotides outside the gene matches: 12. The length of the CDR3 is 17 residues. Looked up from germline, CDR1 is MGHRA and CDR2 is YSYEKL. The CDR3 DNA is TGCGCCAGCAGCCAAGTCCCCCGACTAGCGGGGGGCCGGGGGCAGTTCTTC. It encodes CASSQVPRLAGGRGQFF.

This chain joins TRBV28 and TRBJ1-5, with 8 nucleotides matching TRBD1. The CDR3 has 15 amino acids. V lost 1 base to trimming and J lost 8 bases; unmatched junction nucleotides: 7. The germline CDR1 and CDR2 sequences are MDHEN and SYDVKM. The CDR3 region is CASSLYRQGLKPQHF. CDR3 nucleotide sequence: TGTGCCAGCAGTTTATATCGACAGGGGCTTAAGCCCCAGCATTTT.

The chain uses TRBV5-5 and TRBJ2-5, with D possibly matching TRBD2 (5 bases). The CDR3 has 12 residues. In germline, CDR1 is SGHKS, CDR2 YYEKEE (reference sequence). Trimming stripped 7 bases from V and 1 base from J, with 8 bases between. In nucleotides, the CDR3 is TGTGCCAGCCGGGAAGCCCAAGAGACCCAGTACTTC. Encoded protein: CASREAQETQYF.

The sample holds one count of this clone. This sequence joins TRBV28 and TRBJ2-2; TRBD2 matches 7 bases. With V trimmed by 5 bases and J by 5 bases, 5 bases remained unmatched. Germline loops: CDR1 MDHEN, CDR2 SYDVKM. There are 14 residues in the CDR3. The CDR3 DNA is TGTGCCAGCAGTAGGACTAGTCTGACCGGGGAGCTGTTTTTT. Translation gives CASSRTSLTGELFF.

This chain uses TRBV7-9 with TRBJ2-5; the D gene could be TRBD1 or TRBD2 (5 bases each). Germline CDR1 is SEHNR and CDR2 is FQNEAQ (reference sequence). The CDR3 length is 14 residues. Trimming removed 5 bases from V and 5 bases from J, with 15 bases in between. The CDR3 DNA follows: TGTGCCAGCAGCGTCCAGGGCTGGGAGGAGACCCAGTACTTC. Its protein is CASSVQGWEETQYF.